This TCR beta chain was identified in a study of PD-1 blockade in mismatch repair-deficient tumors. Study overall: Patients had over ten mismatch repair-deficient cancer types and were previously treated and progressing.

Only in-frame clones appear in the TCRdb table, and some are missing; sequencing was by immunoSEQ multiplex PCR. The data contain some 100,000 clones, 82% of them singletons. All patients were mismatch repair deficient, assessed by either PCR or immunohistochemistry. TCRs were sequenced from three patients responding to pembrolizumab. Study-wide results and limits: After pembrolizumab, tumor-resident clones rose rapidly, then generally contracted before radiologic responses.

About this clone: Its target is unknown.

The input for sequencing was peripheral blood, taken approximately 35 weeks after starting pembrolizumab. The TCR comes from an adult with mismatch repair-deficient cancer.

Here the CDR3 DNA reads TGCGCCAGCAGCTTGGGGGACAGGGTTAACTATGGCTACACCTTC. Its protein product is CASSLGDRVNYGYTF. The rearrangement uses TRBV5-1 and TRBJ1-2; 9 bases agree with TRBD1. CDR1 is SGHRS and CDR2 is YFSETQ in the germline V gene. With 0 bases clipped from V and 1 base from J, the junction kept 1 base outside the gene matches. The CDR3 is made up of 15 amino acids.